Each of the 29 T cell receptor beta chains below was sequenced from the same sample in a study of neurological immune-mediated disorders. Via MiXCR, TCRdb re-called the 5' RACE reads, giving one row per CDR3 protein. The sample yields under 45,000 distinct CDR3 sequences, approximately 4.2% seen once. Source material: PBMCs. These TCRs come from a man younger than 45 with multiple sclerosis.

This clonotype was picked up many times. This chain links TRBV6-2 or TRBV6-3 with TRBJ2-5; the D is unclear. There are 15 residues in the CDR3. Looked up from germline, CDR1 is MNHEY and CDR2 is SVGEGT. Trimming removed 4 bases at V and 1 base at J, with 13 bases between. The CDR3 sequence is CASSSPTLLQETQYF. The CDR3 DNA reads TGTGCCAGCAGTTCGCCAACATTACTCCAAGAGACCCAGTACTTC.

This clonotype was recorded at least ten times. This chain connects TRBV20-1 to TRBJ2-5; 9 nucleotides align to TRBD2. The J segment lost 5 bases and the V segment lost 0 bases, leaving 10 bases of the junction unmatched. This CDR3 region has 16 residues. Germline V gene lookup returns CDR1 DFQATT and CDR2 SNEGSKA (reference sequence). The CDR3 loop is CSARDLASGDSETQYF. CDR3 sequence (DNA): TGCAGTGCTAGAGATCTTGCTAGCGGGGACTCGGAGACCCAGTACTTC.

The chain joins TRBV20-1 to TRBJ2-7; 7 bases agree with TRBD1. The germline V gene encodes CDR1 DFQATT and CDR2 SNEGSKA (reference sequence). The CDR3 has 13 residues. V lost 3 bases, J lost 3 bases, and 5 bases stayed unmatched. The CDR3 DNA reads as TGCAGTGCTAGGGGACAGCCAAGCTACGAGCAGTACTTC. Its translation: CSARGQPSYEQYF.

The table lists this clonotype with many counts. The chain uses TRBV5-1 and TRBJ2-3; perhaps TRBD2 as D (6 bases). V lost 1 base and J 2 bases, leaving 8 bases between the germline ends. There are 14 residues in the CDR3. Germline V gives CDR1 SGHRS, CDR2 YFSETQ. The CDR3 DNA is TGCGCCAGCAGCTTGCCTAGCGTCACAGATACGCAGTATTTT. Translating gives CASSLPSVTDTQYF.

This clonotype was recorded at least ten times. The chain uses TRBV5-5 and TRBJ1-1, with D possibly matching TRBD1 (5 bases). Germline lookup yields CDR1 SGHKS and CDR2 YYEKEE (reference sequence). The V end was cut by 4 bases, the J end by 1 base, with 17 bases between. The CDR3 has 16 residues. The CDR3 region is CASSPTPITGNTEAFF. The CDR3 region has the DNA TGTGCCAGCAGCCCCACACCAATTACAGGGAACACTGAAGCTTTCTTT.

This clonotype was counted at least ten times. CDR3 in amino acids: CASSQVGDSHGYTF. The CDR3 nucleotides are TGTGCCAGCAGCCAAGTAGGGGACAGCCATGGCTACACCTTC. This chain links TRBV4-2 with TRBJ1-2, with TRBD1 matching 7 bases. Germline trimming cut 1 base from V and 6 bases from J; bases unmatched to any gene: 5. The length of the CDR3 is 14 residues. CDR1 is LGHNA, CDR2 YNFKEQ, per germline.

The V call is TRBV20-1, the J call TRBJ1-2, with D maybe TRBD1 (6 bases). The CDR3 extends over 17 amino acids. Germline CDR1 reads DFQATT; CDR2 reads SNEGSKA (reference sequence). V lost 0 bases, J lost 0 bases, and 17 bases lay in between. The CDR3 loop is CSARDLSWEGANYGYTF. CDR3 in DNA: TGCAGTGCTAGAGATCTTAGTTGGGAGGGGGCTAACTATGGCTACACCTTC.

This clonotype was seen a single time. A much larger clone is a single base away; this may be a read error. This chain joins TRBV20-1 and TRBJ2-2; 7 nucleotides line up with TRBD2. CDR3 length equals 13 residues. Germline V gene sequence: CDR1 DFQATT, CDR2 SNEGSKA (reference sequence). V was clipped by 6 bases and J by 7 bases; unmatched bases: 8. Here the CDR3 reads CSAKKRGCGELFF. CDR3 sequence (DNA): TGCAGTGCAAAAAAGCGGGGCTGCGGGGAGCTGTTTTTT.

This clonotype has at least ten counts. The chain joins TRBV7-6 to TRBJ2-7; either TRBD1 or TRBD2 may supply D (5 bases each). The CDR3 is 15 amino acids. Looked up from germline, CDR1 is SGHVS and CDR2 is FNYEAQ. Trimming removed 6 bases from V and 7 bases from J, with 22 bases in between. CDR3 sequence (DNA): TGTGCCAGCAGTTCGGCAACTGGGACCCCCAGGGAGCAGTACTTC. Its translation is CASSSATGTPREQYF. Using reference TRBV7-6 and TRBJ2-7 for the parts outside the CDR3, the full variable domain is GAGVSQSPRYKVTKRGQDVALRCDPISGHVSLYWYRQALGQGPEFLTYFNYEAQQDKSGLPNDRFSAERPEGSISTLTIQRTEQRDSAMYRCASSSATGTPREQYFGPGTRLTVT.

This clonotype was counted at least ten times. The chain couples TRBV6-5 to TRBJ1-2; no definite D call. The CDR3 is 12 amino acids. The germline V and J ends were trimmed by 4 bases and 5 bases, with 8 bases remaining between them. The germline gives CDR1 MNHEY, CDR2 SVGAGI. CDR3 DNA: TGTGCCAGCAGTTCGAGTGGGTATGGCTACACCTTC. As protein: CASSSSGYGYTF.

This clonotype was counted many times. CDR3: CASRSGLNSYEQYF. In nucleotides, the CDR3 is TGCGCCAGCAGATCGGGACTCAACTCCTACGAGCAGTACTTC. The chain joins TRBV5-1 to TRBJ2-7, with TRBD2 as a possible D gene (6 bases). The V end lost 5 bases, the J end lost 0 bases, and 12 bases lay between the germline ends. The CDR3 extends over 14 amino acids. CDR1 SGHRS and CDR2 YFSETQ come from the germline V gene. Complete variable domain (other parts from reference TRBV5-1 and TRBJ2-7): KAGVTQTPRYLIKTRGQQVTLSCSPISGHRSVSWYQQTPGQGLQFLFEYFSETQRNKGNFPGRFSGRQFSNSRSEMNVSTLELGDSALYLCASRSGLNSYEQYFGPGTRLTVT.

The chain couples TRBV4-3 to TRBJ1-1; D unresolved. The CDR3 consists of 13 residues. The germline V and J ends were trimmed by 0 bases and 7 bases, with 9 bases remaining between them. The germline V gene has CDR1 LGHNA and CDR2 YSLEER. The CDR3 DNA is TGCGCCAGCAGCCAAGATGTAGGAGGTGAAGCTTTCTTT. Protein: CASSQDVGGEAFF.

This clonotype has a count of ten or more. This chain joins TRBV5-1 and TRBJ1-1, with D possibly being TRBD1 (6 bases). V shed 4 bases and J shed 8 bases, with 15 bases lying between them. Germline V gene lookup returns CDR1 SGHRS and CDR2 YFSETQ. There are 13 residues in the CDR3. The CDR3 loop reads CASSLDRTAEAFF. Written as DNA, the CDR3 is TGCGCCAGCAGCCTGGATCGGACAGCCGAAGCTTTCTTT. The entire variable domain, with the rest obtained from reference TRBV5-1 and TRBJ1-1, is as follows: KAGVTQTPRYLIKTRGQQVTLSCSPISGHRSVSWYQQTPGQGLQFLFEYFSETQRNKGNFPGRFSGRQFSNSRSEMNVSTLELGDSALYLCASSLDRTAEAFFGQGTRLTVV.

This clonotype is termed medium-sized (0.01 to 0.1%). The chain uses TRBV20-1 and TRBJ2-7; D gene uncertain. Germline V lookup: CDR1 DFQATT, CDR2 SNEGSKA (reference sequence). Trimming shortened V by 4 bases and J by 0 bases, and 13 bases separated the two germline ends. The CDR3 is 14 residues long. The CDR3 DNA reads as TGCAGTGCTAAGGTGGCTCCTGCCTCCTACGAGCAGTACTTC. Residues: CSAKVAPASYEQYF.

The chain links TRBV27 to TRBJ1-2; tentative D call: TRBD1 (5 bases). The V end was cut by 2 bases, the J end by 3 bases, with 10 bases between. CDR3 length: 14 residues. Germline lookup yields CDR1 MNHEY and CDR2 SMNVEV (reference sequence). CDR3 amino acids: CASSLGGADYGYTF. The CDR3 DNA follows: TGTGCCAGCAGTTTAGGGGGAGCGGACTATGGCTACACCTTC.

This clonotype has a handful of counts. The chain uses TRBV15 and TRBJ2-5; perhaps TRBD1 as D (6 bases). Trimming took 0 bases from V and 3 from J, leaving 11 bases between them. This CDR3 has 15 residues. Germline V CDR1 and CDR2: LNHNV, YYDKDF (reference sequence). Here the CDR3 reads CATSRESGDKETQYF. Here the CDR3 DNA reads TGTGCCACCAGCAGAGAAAGTGGGGACAAAGAGACCCAGTACTTC.

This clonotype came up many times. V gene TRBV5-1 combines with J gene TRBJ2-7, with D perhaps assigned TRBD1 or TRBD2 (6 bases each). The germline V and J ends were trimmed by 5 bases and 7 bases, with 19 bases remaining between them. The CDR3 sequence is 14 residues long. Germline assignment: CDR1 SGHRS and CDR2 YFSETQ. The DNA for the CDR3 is TGCGCCAGCAGTGGAGTATCGGGGGCGGGAGAGCAGTACTTC. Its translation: CASSGVSGAGEQYF.

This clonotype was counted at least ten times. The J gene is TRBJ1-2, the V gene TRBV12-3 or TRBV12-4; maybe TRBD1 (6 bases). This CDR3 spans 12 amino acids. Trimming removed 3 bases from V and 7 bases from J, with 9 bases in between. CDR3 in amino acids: CASSFRTAGYTF. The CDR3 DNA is TGTGCCAGCAGTTTCAGGACAGCTGGCTACACCTTC.

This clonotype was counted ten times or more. CDR3 sequence: CSARDGFGWQKTASTDTQYF. The CDR3 DNA is TGCAGTGCTAGAGATGGGTTTGGTTGGCAGAAAACTGCTAGCACAGATACGCAGTATTTT. The J gene is TRBJ2-3, the V gene TRBV20-1, with no clear D. The CDR3 contains 20 residues. The germline CDR1 and CDR2 sequences are DFQATT and SNEGSKA (reference sequence). V gave up 0 bases and J gave up 0 bases, with 25 bases separating them.

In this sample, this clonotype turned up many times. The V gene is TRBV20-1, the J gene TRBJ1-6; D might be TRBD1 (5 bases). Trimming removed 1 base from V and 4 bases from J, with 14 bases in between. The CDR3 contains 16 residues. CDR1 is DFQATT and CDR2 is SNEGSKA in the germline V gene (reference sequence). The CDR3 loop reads CSARAMGPLYNSPLHF. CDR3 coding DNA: TGCAGTGCTAGAGCAATGGGGCCTTTATATAATTCACCCCTCCACTTT.

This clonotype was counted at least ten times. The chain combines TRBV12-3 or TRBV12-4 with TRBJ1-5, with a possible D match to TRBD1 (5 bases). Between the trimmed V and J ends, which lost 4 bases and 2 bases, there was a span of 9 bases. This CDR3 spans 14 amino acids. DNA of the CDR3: TGTGCCAGCAGTTGGAGGGACGGCAATCAGCCCCAGCATTTT. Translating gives CASSWRDGNQPQHF.

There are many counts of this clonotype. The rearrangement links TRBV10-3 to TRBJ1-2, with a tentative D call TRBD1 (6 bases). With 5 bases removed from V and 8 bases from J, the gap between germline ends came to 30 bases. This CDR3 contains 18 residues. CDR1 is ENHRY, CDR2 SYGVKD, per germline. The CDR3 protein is CAISLDMSFGTPLGGYTF. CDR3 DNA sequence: TGTGCCATCAGTCTCGATATGTCGTTCGGGACACCCCTGGGGGGCTACACCTTC.

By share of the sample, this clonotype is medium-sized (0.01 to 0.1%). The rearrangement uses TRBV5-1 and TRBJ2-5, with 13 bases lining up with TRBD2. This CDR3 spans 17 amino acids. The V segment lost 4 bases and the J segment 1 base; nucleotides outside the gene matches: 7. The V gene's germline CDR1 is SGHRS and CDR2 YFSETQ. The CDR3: CASSDGTSGVIQETQYF. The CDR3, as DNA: TGCGCCAGCAGCGATGGGACTAGCGGGGTGATCCAAGAGACCCAGTACTTC.

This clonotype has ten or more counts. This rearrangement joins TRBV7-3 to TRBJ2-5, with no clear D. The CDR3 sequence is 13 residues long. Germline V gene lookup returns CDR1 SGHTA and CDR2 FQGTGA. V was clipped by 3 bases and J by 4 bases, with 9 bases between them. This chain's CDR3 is CASSLREGETQYF. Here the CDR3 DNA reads TGTGCCAGCAGCTTGAGAGAAGGAGAGACCCAGTACTTC.

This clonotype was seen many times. The CDR3 coding sequence is TGCAGTGCTAGGGGTAGCCAGGGCGGAAGCTATGGCTACACCTTC. Translating it yields CSARGSQGGSYGYTF. This chain uses TRBV20-1 with TRBJ1-2; D might be TRBD1 (5 bases). V was cut by 3 bases and J by 4 bases, with 18 bases left in between. Germline V gives CDR1 DFQATT, CDR2 SNEGSKA (reference sequence). The length of the CDR3 is 15 residues.

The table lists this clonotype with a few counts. The CDR3 loop reads CASIDRRNTEAFF. CDR3 DNA sequence: TGTGCCAGCATCGACAGAAGGAACACTGAAGCTTTCTTT. V is TRBV5-4 and J is TRBJ1-1, with D possibly matching TRBD1 (5 bases). In germline, CDR1 is SGHNT, CDR2 YYREEE (reference sequence). This CDR3 has 13 amino acids. Trimming pared 6 bases from V and 1 base from J, leaving 10 bases between.

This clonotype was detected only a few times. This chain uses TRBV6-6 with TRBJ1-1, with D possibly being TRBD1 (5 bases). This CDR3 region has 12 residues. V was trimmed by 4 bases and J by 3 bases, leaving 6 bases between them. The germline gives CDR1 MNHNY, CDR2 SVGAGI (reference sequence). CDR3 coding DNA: TGTGCCAGCAGTTGGGGGTACACTGAAGCTTTCTTT. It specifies CASSWGYTEAFF.

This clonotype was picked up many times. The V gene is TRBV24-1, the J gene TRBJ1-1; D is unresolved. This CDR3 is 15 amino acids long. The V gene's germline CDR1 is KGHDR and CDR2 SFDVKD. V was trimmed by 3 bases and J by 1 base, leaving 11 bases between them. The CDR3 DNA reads TGTGCCACCAGTGATAGAGACAAACCGAACACTGAAGCTTTCTTT. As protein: CATSDRDKPNTEAFF.

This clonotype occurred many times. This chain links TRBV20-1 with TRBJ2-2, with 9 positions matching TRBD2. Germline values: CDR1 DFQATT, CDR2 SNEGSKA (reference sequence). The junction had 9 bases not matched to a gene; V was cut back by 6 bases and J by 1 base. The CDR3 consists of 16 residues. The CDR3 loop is CSAENLLAGNTGELFF. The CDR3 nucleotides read TGCAGTGCGGAAAACTTACTAGCGGGGAACACCGGGGAGCTGTTTTTT.